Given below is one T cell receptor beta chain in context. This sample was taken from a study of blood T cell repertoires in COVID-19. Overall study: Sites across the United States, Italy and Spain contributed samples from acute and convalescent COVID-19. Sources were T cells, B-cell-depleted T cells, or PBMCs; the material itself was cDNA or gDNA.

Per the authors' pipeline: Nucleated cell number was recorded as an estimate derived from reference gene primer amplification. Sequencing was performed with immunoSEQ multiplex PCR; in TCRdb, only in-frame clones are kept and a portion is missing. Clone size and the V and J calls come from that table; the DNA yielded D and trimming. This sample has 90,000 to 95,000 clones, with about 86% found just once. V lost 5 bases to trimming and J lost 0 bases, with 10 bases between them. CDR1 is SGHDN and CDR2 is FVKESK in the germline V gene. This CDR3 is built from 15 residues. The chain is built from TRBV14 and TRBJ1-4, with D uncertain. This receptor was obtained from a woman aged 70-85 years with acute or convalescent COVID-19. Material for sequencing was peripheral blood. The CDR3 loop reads CASSDQLATNEKLFF. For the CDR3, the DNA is TGTGCCAGCAGCGATCAATTAGCAACTAATGAAAAACTGTTTTTT.